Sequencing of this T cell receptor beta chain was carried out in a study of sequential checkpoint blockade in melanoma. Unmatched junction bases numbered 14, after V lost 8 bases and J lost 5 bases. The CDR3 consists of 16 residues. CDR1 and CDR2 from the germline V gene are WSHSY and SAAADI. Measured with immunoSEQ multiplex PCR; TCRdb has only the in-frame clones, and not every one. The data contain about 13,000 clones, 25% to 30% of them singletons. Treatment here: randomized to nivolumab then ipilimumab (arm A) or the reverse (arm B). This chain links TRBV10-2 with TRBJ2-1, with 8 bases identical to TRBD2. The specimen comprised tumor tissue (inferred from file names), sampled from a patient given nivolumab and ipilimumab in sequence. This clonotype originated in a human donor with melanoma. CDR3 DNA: TGCGCCAGCGCGACCTCCTCACTAGCGGACGACAATGAGCAGTTCTTC. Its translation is CASATSSLADDNEQFF.